The entry that follows covers one TCR beta chain sequence. Trimming removed 5 bases from V and 5 bases from J, with 15 bases in between. This CDR3 is 14 amino acids long. Germline CDR1 LGHDT, CDR2 YNNKEL (reference sequence). This specimen comes from a study of control samples from healthy donors and cancer patients. Libraries were prepared by immunoSEQ multiplex PCR; TCRdb keeps only in-frame clonotypes and omits some of them. The sample consists of fewer than 200,000 clones, 90% to 95% of them appearing once. This receptor was identified in a man aged 18 to 29 in good health. The V gene is TRBV3-1 (or the pseudogene TRBV3-2), the J gene TRBJ2-5; D is tentatively TRBD1 or TRBD2 (5 bases each). Material: blood. The CDR3 DNA reads TGTGCCAGCAGCAGACAGTTCGAGGGGGAGACCCAGTACTTC. This codes for CASSRQFEGETQYF.